This T cell receptor (beta chain) stems from a study of shared clonotypes between healthy human individuals. Germline V gives CDR1 MNHEY, CDR2 SMNVEV (reference sequence). The junction had 8 bases not matched to a gene; V was cut back by 5 bases and J by 0 bases. This CDR3 comprises 16 residues. Using immunoSEQ multiplex PCR, the repertoire was profiled, and TCRdb retains in-frame clones only, with some absent. The table records 2 million to 2.5 million clones, less than 95% of them present only once. Worth noting for this clone: Its target is unknown.

General study findings and limits: Researchers sampled blood only, noting tissue repertoires likely differ. Generation probabilities were higher for clonotypes shared across all four sorted-subset donors than for unshared ones.

The rearrangement links TRBV27 to TRBJ2-7, with 9 bases aligning to TRBD1. Sample: naive CD4+ T cells from PBMCs. Subset defined: CD45RA+ positively selected. This receptor was taken from a man aged 18 to 30 in good health. Some clones in this sample may be carry-over from other donors' samples. The CDR3 nucleotides read TGTGCCAGCAGTCTACAGGGGGCCCAGAGCTCCTACGAGCAGTACTTC. Translation gives CASSLQGAQSSYEQYF.